This is a list of T cell receptor beta chains from one sample in a study of beta chain features in type 1 diabetes. This table comes from immunoSEQ multiplex PCR, and its TCRdb copy is limited to in-frame clones, with some not included. This table holds a few hundred thousand clones, 20% found once. Sequencing used naive CD4+ T cells from blood. These receptors were obtained from a woman in her thirties or forties with type 1 diabetes. CDR3s include the opening cysteine and the closing phenylalanine or tryptophan. The D gene is left open where the match is weak. Clone size is not always given. Where it is, it says once, few, many or a class for expanded clones.

v_gene	j_gene	abundance	d_gene	CDR3nt	CDR3aa
TRBV10-3	TRBJ2-5	NA	TRBD2	TGTGCCATCAGTGATGTCCGGGGGGAACAAGAGACCCAGTACTTC	CAISDVRGEQETQYF
TRBV10-3	TRBJ2-5	few	NA	TGTGCCATCAGTGAGCGAAGGCGCGAGGGCCAAGAGACCCAGTACTTC	CAISERRREGQETQYF
TRBV20-1	TRBJ2-5	NA	NA	TGCAGTGCGAGTCTAGAGACCCAGTACTTC	CSASLETQYF
TRBV7-9	TRBJ2-7	NA	TRBD2	TGTGCCAGCAGCTTTGAAAGCGGGAGGGCCTACGAGCAGTACTTC	CASSFESGRAYEQYF
TRBV28	TRBJ1-5	NA	TRBD1	TGTGCCAGCAGTCCCGACCCGGGACAGGGTGATTATAGCAATCAGCCCCAGCATTTT	CASSPDPGQGDYSNQPQHF
TRBV11-1	TRBJ1-1	few	NA	TGTGCCAGCAGCTTAGACAGGGATGCTGAAGCTTTCTTT	CASSLDRDAEAFF
TRBV30	TRBJ1-1	NA	TRBD1	TGTGCCTGGAGTGTCAGGGGACAGACAAAAACTGAAGCTTTCTTT	CAWSVRGQTKTEAFF
TRBV9	TRBJ2-3	NA	NA	TGTGCCAGCAGCGCGAGGGCGGGACCCCAGGATACGCAGTATTTT	CASSARAGPQDTQYF
TRBV29-1	TRBJ2-5	NA	NA	TGCAGCGTTGATTTCTCTGTGGAGACCCAGTACTTC	CSVDFSVETQYF
TRBV7-2	TRBJ1-1	once	TRBD1	TGTGCCAGCAGACTTATGGGACAGGGACTTTTTAACACTGAAGCTTTCTTT	CASRLMGQGLFNTEAFF
TRBV25-1	TRBJ1-2	NA	NA	TGTGCCAGCAGTGAAGATGCGAGCTACACCTTC	CASSEDASYTF
TRBV6-5	TRBJ2-1	few	NA	TGTGCCAGCAGTTACTCGCACTTACGTAATGAGCAGTTCTTC	CASSYSHLRNEQFF
TRBV30	TRBJ1-1	NA	NA	TGTGCCTGGAGCGTTAATCTACAGGGAGCCACTGAAGCTTTCTTT	CAWSVNLQGATEAFF
TRBV9	TRBJ2-3	NA	NA	TGTGCCAGCAGCGTAGCCCTAGCGAGAAGCACAGATACGCAGTATTTT	CASSVALARSTDTQYF
TRBV6-1	TRBJ1-5	few	TRBD1	TGTGCCAGCAGTGGGACAGGGGAGGGACAGCCCCAGCATTTT	CASSGTGEGQPQHF
TRBV9	TRBJ1-5	NA	NA	TGTGCCAGCAGCGTTGAACCGGACAGTTATCAGCCCCAGCATTTT	CASSVEPDSYQPQHF
TRBV7-3	TRBJ1-1	NA	NA	TGTGCCAGCAGCTCGGATCCGACATCGAACACTGAAGCTTTCTTT	CASSSDPTSNTEAFF
TRBV5-1	TRBJ2-3	few	TRBD1	TGCGCCAGTTCTACAGGGGAGAGCACAGATACGCAGTATTTT	CASSTGESTDTQYF
TRBV5-4	TRBJ1-4	few	NA	TGTGCCAGCAGCTTTCAGGGGACTAATGAAAAACTGTTTTTT	CASSFQGTNEKLFF
TRBV7-2	TRBJ2-7	few	NA	TGTGCCAGCAGCTTAGAACTGGACTACTTCAGTAGGTACTTC	CASSLELDYFSRYF
TRBV7-9	TRBJ1-1	NA	NA	TGTGCCAGCAGCTCAGAGGGGGTGAGTGGCACTGAAGCTTTCTTT	CASSSEGVSGTEAFF
TRBV7-6	TRBJ2-1	few	TRBD2	TGTGCCAGCAGCCCTCGGACTAGCGCATCCAATGAGCAGTTCTTC	CASSPRTSASNEQFF
TRBV4-2	TRBJ1-2	NA	TRBD1	TGTGCCAGCAGCGAAAGACCGGGACAGGTCTATGGCTACACCTTC	CASSERPGQVYGYTF
TRBV14	TRBJ1-2	few	NA	TGTGCCAGCAGCCAAGGAAGAGACTATGGCTACACCTTC	CASSQGRDYGYTF
TRBV2	TRBJ2-1	NA	TRBD2	TGTGCCAGCAGGGAGACTAGCGGGAGGTTCGACTACAATGAGCAGTTCTTC	CASRETSGRFDYNEQFF
TRBV30	TRBJ1-2	NA	NA	TGTGCCTGGAGTCGCGCAAGGGGTGGCTACACCTTC	CAWSRARGGYTF
TRBV28	TRBJ2-7	NA	NA	TGTGCCAGCAGCCTTCTACGAGAGCAGTACTTC	CASSLLREQYF
TRBV19	TRBJ1-1	NA	TRBD1	TGTGCCAGTAGGGGACAGAAGAACACTGAAGCTTTCTTT	CASRGQKNTEAFF
TRBV30	TRBJ2-7	NA	NA	TGTGCCTGGGCGACAGGCTTCGAGCAGTACTTC	CAWATGFEQYF
TRBV6-6	TRBJ2-1	few	NA	TGTGCCAGCACCCCAGGCGTCTACAATGAGCAGTTCTTC	CASTPGVYNEQFF
TRBV7-3	TRBJ2-1	once	NA	TGTGCCAGCAGCTTATCGGGTAGCTCCTACAATGAGCAGTTCTTC	CASSLSGSSYNEQFF
TRBV28	TRBJ2-1	few	TRBD2	TGTGCCAGCAGTTTAGCCCAGCGGGAGGGCCATGAGCAGTTCTTC	CASSLAQREGHEQFF
TRBV7-3	TRBJ2-1	NA	TRBD1	TGTGCCAGCAGCCTAACCCGGGACAGGGGACATGAGCAGTTCTTC	CASSLTRDRGHEQFF
TRBV5-1	TRBJ1-1	NA	NA	TGCGCCAGCAGCCGACCAGAGGGGGTCACTGAAGCTTTCTTT	CASSRPEGVTEAFF
TRBV7-9	TRBJ1-1	NA	TRBD1	TGTGCCAGCAGCTTCGACAGGGCGAACACTGAAGCTTTCTTT	CASSFDRANTEAFF
TRBV30	TRBJ2-1	few	TRBD2	TGTGCCTTAGAAAGATCGGGGGGCAATGAGCAGTTCTTC	CALERSGGNEQFF
TRBV7-9	TRBJ1-1	NA	NA	TGTGCCAGCAGCTTATGGTCGCAGGGGAACACTGAAGCTTTCTTT	CASSLWSQGNTEAFF
TRBV7-2	TRBJ2-7	NA	NA	TGTGCCAGCAGCCCCCCTAGTATCAACTACGAGCAGTACTTC	CASSPPSINYEQYF
TRBV19	TRBJ1-5	NA	TRBD1	TGTGCCAGTAGGAGGGGGCTTAATTCCGAGCCCCAGCATTTT	CASRRGLNSEPQHF
TRBV27	TRBJ1-2	NA	NA	TGTGCCAGCAGTTTAGAAGAGGGTTATGGCTACACCTTC	CASSLEEGYGYTF
TRBV10-3	TRBJ2-5	NA	TRBD2	TGTGCCATCAGTGAGTTGGGGGGGGAGACCCAGTACTTC	CAISELGGETQYF